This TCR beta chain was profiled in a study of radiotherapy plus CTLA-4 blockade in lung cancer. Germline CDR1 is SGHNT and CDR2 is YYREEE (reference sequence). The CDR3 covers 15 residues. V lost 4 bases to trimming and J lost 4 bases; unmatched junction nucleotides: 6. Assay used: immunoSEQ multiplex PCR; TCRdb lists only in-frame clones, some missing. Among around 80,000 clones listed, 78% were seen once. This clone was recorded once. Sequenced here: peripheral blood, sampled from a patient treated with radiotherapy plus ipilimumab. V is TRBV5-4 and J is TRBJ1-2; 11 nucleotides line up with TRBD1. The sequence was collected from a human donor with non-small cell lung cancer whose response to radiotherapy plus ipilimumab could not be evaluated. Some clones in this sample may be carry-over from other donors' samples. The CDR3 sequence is CASSHGQGAVYGYTF. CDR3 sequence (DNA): TGTGCCAGCAGCCATGGACAGGGGGCGGTCTATGGCTACACCTTC.